These T cell receptor beta chains were read from a single sample in a study of blood T cells in healthy people across ages. TCRdb re-called the 5' RACE reads with MiXCR, one entry per CDR3 protein. The sample consists of roughly 2 million distinct CDR3 sequences, around half of them appearing once. The source material was blood. The receptors shown here come from a woman between 40 and 55 years old in good health. CDR3s leave out the opening cysteine and the closing phenylalanine or tryptophan. A clone size is listed for some rows: how often the clone was seen (once, few, many), or a class if it is expanded.

clone_size j_call v_call cdr3_aa
many TRBJ2-5 TRBV7-2 ASSPGQGKETQY
. TRBJ1-3 TRBV4-3 ASSQDPSGGFSGNTIY
. TRBJ1-2 TRBV6-5 ASSYGVDYGYT
few TRBJ2-3 TRBV7-9 ASSVTGGSDTQY
few TRBJ2-4 TRBV20-1 SPRAGGDIQY
few TRBJ2-5 TRBV28 ASSPLGIETQY
. TRBJ1-5 TRBV10-3 AISGTGTGGNNQPQH
. TRBJ2-7 TRBV7-2 ASSLALGSLYEQY
. TRBJ2-3 TRBV9 ASSPPLTTDTQY
many TRBJ2-5 TRBV28 ASSPWDLGQETQY
. TRBJ2-3 TRBV7-2 ASSLRDATDTQY
. TRBJ2-6 TRBV30 AWSRGLDSSGANVLT
. TRBJ2-7 TRBV20-1 SATEGTSLGEQY
. TRBJ2-5 TRBV7-9 ASSHSTGPEETQY
once TRBJ2-5 TRBV28 ASRAGTGGIQETQY
many TRBJ2-1 TRBV20-1 SARRNNEQF
. TRBJ2-5 TRBV7-2 ASSLGQLDTSKQY
. TRBJ2-1 TRBV6-2/TRBV6-3 ASSLGTGGKGQF
. TRBJ2-7 TRBV5-1 ASSLVPMAGGSYEQY
once TRBJ2-1 TRBV7-6 ASSLGTASDEQF
few TRBJ2-5 TRBV7-2 ASSVQDRFQETQY
. TRBJ2-6 TRBV7-3 ASSIDRTSGANVLT
. TRBJ2-7 TRBV21-1 ASSKGTATLYYEQY
. TRBJ1-5 TRBV20-1 SAATTGAGGNQPQH
. TRBJ2-1 TRBV29-1 SGESVRDEQF
few . TRBV20-1 SARAGGVGETQY
. TRBJ2-3 TRBV15 ATSRGIGRGAGDTQY
. TRBJ2-3 TRBV6-1 ASSIGRPNKAQY
. TRBJ2-5 TRBV7-8 ASSRIGTQY
few TRBJ1-2 TRBV7-9 ASSNLLPGDVDYGYT
. TRBJ2-7 TRBV6-1 ASSERTAYLNEQY
. TRBJ2-5 TRBV10-1 ASTSGASGETQY
. TRBJ2-5 TRBV7-8 ASSPPAAGRPIQETQY